This paragraph covers one TCR beta chain sequence. Sequencing used immunoSEQ multiplex PCR; TCRdb keeps in-frame clones, though not all of them. In the table there are under 20,000 clones, about two thirds of which are singletons. This specimen comes from a study of sequential checkpoint blockade in melanoma. Noted treatment: randomized to nivolumab then ipilimumab (arm A) or the reverse (arm B). V gave up 1 base and J gave up 0 bases, with 9 bases separating them. The CDR3 extends over 14 amino acids. Germline V gene data show CDR1 as GTSNPN and CDR2 as SVGIG (reference sequence). The source material was CD8+ T cells sorted from blood (inferred from file names), sampled from a patient given nivolumab and ipilimumab in sequence. The TCR originated in a human donor with melanoma. The rearrangement joins TRBV30 to TRBJ1-1, with D possibly being TRBD1 (5 bases). The CDR3 DNA reads TGTGCCTGGAGTGAGTGGGGCATGAACACTGAAGCTTTCTTT. Amino acids: CAWSEWGMNTEAFF.